This entry concerns a single T cell receptor (beta chain). The antigen remains unidentified. In germline, CDR1 is SGHAT, CDR2 FQNNGV. Trimming removed 1 base at V and 7 bases at J, with 10 bases between. CDR3 length equals 13 residues. This sample is part of a study of glioma-infiltrating T cells after dendritic cell vaccination. Study context: Samples are from glioblastoma patients in Phase I and II dendritic cell vaccine trials.

Study outcomes and limitations: Complete blood and tumor specimen sets were limited to few patients.

Here immunoSEQ multiplex PCR was the method, and the copy in TCRdb shows in-frame clones only, minus some. This sample has some 100,000 clones, with 79% found just once. The sequencing used blood, collected before dendritic cell vaccination. This TCR was recovered from a human donor with glioblastoma. V usage is TRBV11-2 and J usage is TRBJ1-2; D remains unclear. In nucleotides, the CDR3 is TGTGCCAGCAGCTTAGTGACTCCCGGTGGCTACACCTTC. Protein sequence: CASSLVTPGGYTF.